This TCR beta chain stems from a study of chronic HIV infection and antiretroviral therapy (dated by TCRdb to 2014 to 2015). This clonotype appeared many times. Its antigen target is currently unknown. No clone much larger than this one lies a single base away; base qualities are absent. Receptor libraries were prepared by 5' RACE. Sequencing relied on an Illumina MiSeq. The public reads were reprocessed in TCRdb via fastp at Q25 and MiXCR, keeping in-frame beta chains. Each CDR3 protein gets just one entry, which takes the most common genes and DNA from the rows behind it. In this sample the table shows more than 25,000 distinct CDR3 sequences, 7% to 10% of which occur a single time. The top ten clones comprise more than 2% of the sample. CDR1 and CDR2 (DFQATT, SNEGSKA) derive from the germline V gene (reference sequence). Trimming removed 3 bases from V and 0 bases from J, leaving 7 bases between the germline ends. Reading from cysteine to phenylalanine, the CDR3 counts 13 amino acids. CDR3 DNA is the only sequence kept; it has 39 bases, read in frame from the first base.

This TCR was recovered from an adult who had HIV and had not received antiretroviral therapy, or was an uninfected healthy control (not recorded which). The material sequenced was peripheral blood. Recombination joined TRBV20-1 with TRBJ2-3, with a weak D call of TRBD2 (5 bases match). This receptor carries the CDR3 CSASGESTDTQYF. The DNA sequence follows: TGCAGTGCTAGCGGGGAAAGCACAGATACGCAGTATTTT.